This is a list of T cell receptor beta chains from one sample in a study of human T cells and chemical hapten exposure. MiXCR was run by TCRdb on the RACE reads, yielding one entry per CDR3 protein. The sample has about 30,000 distinct CDR3 sequences; approximately 5.8% are singletons. The sample was whole blood, taken in connection with sensitization to the hapten diphenylcyclopropenone (DPC). These receptors all come from a man aged 25-40 years with alopecia areata. Some clones in this sample may be carry-over from other donors' samples. CDR3s include the opening cysteine and the closing phenylalanine or tryptophan. The order of the fields is clone size, D gene, V gene, J gene, CDR3 DNA, CDR3 protein. The D gene is left open where the match is weak. Only part of the rows carry a size: once, few, many, or a class if the clone is expanded.

abundance: -; d_gene: TRBD1; v_gene: TRBV18; j_gene: TRBJ1-5; CDR3nt: TGTGCCAGCTCACCGGGACAGGGCAATCAGCCCCAGCATTTT; CDR3aa: CASSPGQGNQPQHF
abundance: many; d_gene: TRBD1; v_gene: TRBV4-3; j_gene: TRBJ1-2; CDR3nt: TGCGCCAGCCGGGACAGGGGGAAAGCTAACTATGGCTACACCTTC; CDR3aa: CASRDRGKANYGYTF
abundance: many; d_gene: -; v_gene: TRBV2; j_gene: TRBJ1-5; CDR3nt: TGTGCCAGCAGTGAAACTCTGTCTCTTAACTGGCGCGATCAGCCCCAGCATTTT; CDR3aa: CASSETLSLNWRDQPQHF
abundance: many; d_gene: -; v_gene: TRBV20-1; j_gene: TRBJ2-7; CDR3nt: TGCAGTGCTAGTACCCTGGAGGTGGGCTACGAGCAGTACTTC; CDR3aa: CSASTLEVGYEQYF
abundance: few; d_gene: -; v_gene: TRBV12-3/TRBV12-4; j_gene: TRBJ1-2; CDR3nt: TGTGCCAGCAGTTTGTGGGCAGGGAGTCTCAACTATGGCTACACCTTC; CDR3aa: CASSLWAGSLNYGYTF
abundance: many; d_gene: -; v_gene: TRBV10-3; j_gene: TRBJ2-5; CDR3nt: TGTGCCATCAGGGACAGTTCATCTTCCGAGACCCAGTACTTC; CDR3aa: CAIRDSSSSETQYF
abundance: many; d_gene: -; v_gene: TRBV20-1; j_gene: TRBJ2-7; CDR3nt: TGCAGTGCTAGAGAAGTCTACGAGCAGTACTTC; CDR3aa: CSAREVYEQYF
abundance: many; d_gene: -; v_gene: TRBV11-3; j_gene: TRBJ1-3; CDR3nt: TGTGCCAGCAGCTTAAACAATGGAGGGGTCCTCTCTGGAAACACCATATATTTT; CDR3aa: CASSLNNGGVLSGNTIYF
abundance: many; d_gene: -; v_gene: TRBV3-1; j_gene: TRBJ2-7; CDR3nt: TGTGCCAGCAGCCAAGGGTTACAGGCCTACTACGAGCAGTACTTC; CDR3aa: CASSQGLQAYYEQYF
abundance: many; d_gene: -; v_gene: TRBV7-9; j_gene: TRBJ1-2; CDR3nt: TGTGCCAGCAGCCCCCCGACCGTAAACATTTGGGGCTACACCTTC; CDR3aa: CASSPPTVNIWGYTF
abundance: many; d_gene: TRBD1; v_gene: TRBV10-3; j_gene: TRBJ2-5; CDR3nt: TGTGCCATCAGTGAGGGGGACAGGCCAGGTCAAGAGACCCAGTACTTC; CDR3aa: CAISEGDRPGQETQYF
abundance: many; d_gene: -; v_gene: TRBV20-1; j_gene: TRBJ2-4; CDR3nt: TGCAGTGCTAGATCCAACCTGGCTTACTCCAAAAACATTCAGTACTTC; CDR3aa: CSARSNLAYSKNIQYF
abundance: many; d_gene: -; v_gene: TRBV24-1; j_gene: TRBJ2-3; CDR3nt: TGTGCCGCTGAAGAGACAGGAAGAGGGGCCGATACGCAGTATTTT; CDR3aa: CAAEETGRGADTQYF
abundance: many; d_gene: -; v_gene: TRBV29-1; j_gene: TRBJ2-6; CDR3nt: TGCAGCGTTGAGGGGCCCTCCTTAGCCAACGTCCTGACTTTC; CDR3aa: CSVEGPSLANVLTF
abundance: many; d_gene: -; v_gene: TRBV3-1; j_gene: TRBJ2-5; CDR3nt: TGTGCCAGCGTACCTGGGGCGGACCTCGGATGGACCCAGTACTTC; CDR3aa: CASVPGADLGWTQYF
abundance: few; d_gene: -; v_gene: TRBV11-2; j_gene: TRBJ2-7; CDR3nt: TGTGCCAGCAGCTTAGATAGAGGGCACGAGCAGTACTTC; CDR3aa: CASSLDRGHEQYF
abundance: many; d_gene: -; v_gene: TRBV5-5; j_gene: TRBJ2-3; CDR3nt: TGTGCCAGCAGCTTGGCATCGACACACACAGATACGCAGTATTTT; CDR3aa: CASSLASTHTDTQYF
abundance: many; d_gene: -; v_gene: TRBV3-1; j_gene: TRBJ2-7; CDR3nt: TGTGCCAGCAGCTCTCAGTACGAGCAGTACTTC; CDR3aa: CASSSQYEQYF
abundance: many; d_gene: TRBD1; v_gene: TRBV4-3; j_gene: TRBJ1-2; CDR3nt: TGCGCCAGCAGTCCGACAGGGATTGCTAACTATGGCTACACCTTC; CDR3aa: CASSPTGIANYGYTF
abundance: many; d_gene: -; v_gene: TRBV12-3/TRBV12-4; j_gene: TRBJ1-5; CDR3nt: TGTGCCAGCAGTTTAGAGGGGACACCCGGTGCTGGACAGCCCCAGCATTTT; CDR3aa: CASSLEGTPGAGQPQHF
abundance: -; d_gene: -; v_gene: TRBV12-3/TRBV12-4; j_gene: TRBJ2-3; CDR3nt: TGTGCCAGCAGTTTAACGACCCTTAGCACAGATACGCAGTATTTT; CDR3aa: CASSLTTLSTDTQYF
abundance: many; d_gene: -; v_gene: TRBV12-3/TRBV12-4; j_gene: TRBJ2-2; CDR3nt: TGTGCCAGCAGTTTATCCCTGACATCGAACACCGGGGAGCTGTTTTTT; CDR3aa: CASSLSLTSNTGELFF
abundance: many; d_gene: -; v_gene: TRBV4-3; j_gene: TRBJ2-1; CDR3nt: TGCGCCAGCAGCCGTGAACAGGGAGTCTACAATGAGCAGTTCTTC; CDR3aa: CASSREQGVYNEQFF
abundance: -; d_gene: TRBD2; v_gene: TRBV11-2; j_gene: TRBJ2-3; CDR3nt: TGTGCCAGCAGATCAAGGCGGCTAGCGGGAGGCCTTAGCACAGATACGCAGTATTTT; CDR3aa: CASRSRRLAGGLSTDTQYF
abundance: many; d_gene: -; v_gene: TRBV4-3; j_gene: TRBJ2-7; CDR3nt: TGCGCCAGCAGCCAAGAACCCCTGGGGGGGGCTTTTGTTTACGAGCAGTACTTC; CDR3aa: CASSQEPLGGAFVYEQYF
abundance: many; d_gene: TRBD1; v_gene: TRBV29-1; j_gene: TRBJ2-7; CDR3nt: TGCAGCGTTGAAGTCCCGACAGGGGACCTTTCCGGGCAGTACTTC; CDR3aa: CSVEVPTGDLSGQYF
abundance: many; d_gene: -; v_gene: TRBV4-3; j_gene: TRBJ2-7; CDR3nt: TGCGCCAGCAGCCAAGAGAGGGACGCAGTCTACGAGCAGTACTTC; CDR3aa: CASSQERDAVYEQYF
abundance: many; d_gene: -; v_gene: TRBV3-1; j_gene: TRBJ2-1; CDR3nt: TGTGCCAGCAGCCCCTACGAGCATGAGCAGTTCTTC; CDR3aa: CASSPYEHEQFF
abundance: many; d_gene: -; v_gene: TRBV4-2; j_gene: TRBJ1-2; CDR3nt: TGTGCCAGCAGCCAAGATAAGGTCGCGGATTATGGCTACACCTTC; CDR3aa: CASSQDKVADYGYTF
abundance: many; d_gene: -; v_gene: TRBV15; j_gene: TRBJ1-5; CDR3nt: TGTGCCACCAGCAGAGATCAAAGGGGGTTATTCATCCGCCAGCCCCAGCATTTT; CDR3aa: CATSRDQRGLFIRQPQHF
abundance: many; d_gene: -; v_gene: TRBV20-1; j_gene: TRBJ2-6; CDR3nt: TGCAGTGCTAGATCTGGTTCGGGGTCGGGAGGGGCCAACGTCCTGACTTTC; CDR3aa: CSARSGSGSGGANVLTF
abundance: many; d_gene: -; v_gene: TRBV27; j_gene: TRBJ1-1; CDR3nt: TGTGCCAGCAGATCTGATAGTTCGGCTGAAGCTTTCTTT; CDR3aa: CASRSDSSAEAFF
abundance: -; d_gene: TRBD1; v_gene: TRBV27; j_gene: TRBJ2-1; CDR3nt: TGTGCCAGCAGTTCAGGGGGAAGTGGCAATGAGCAGTTCTTC; CDR3aa: CASSSGGSGNEQFF
abundance: many; d_gene: -; v_gene: TRBV12-3/TRBV12-4; j_gene: TRBJ2-5; CDR3nt: TGTGCCAGCAGTTTCCAAGCCAGCCAAGAGACCCAGTACTTC; CDR3aa: CASSFQASQETQYF
abundance: many; d_gene: -; v_gene: TRBV12-3/TRBV12-4; j_gene: TRBJ2-3; CDR3nt: TGTGCCAGCAGTTTAATCGGGAGCGCAGATACGCAGTATTTT; CDR3aa: CASSLIGSADTQYF
abundance: -; d_gene: TRBD2; v_gene: TRBV3-1; j_gene: TRBJ2-5; CDR3nt: TGTGCCAGCAGCCAAGGGACTAGCGGGGGGGCCCTGGAGACCCAGTACTTC; CDR3aa: CASSQGTSGGALETQYF
abundance: many; d_gene: -; v_gene: TRBV12-3/TRBV12-4; j_gene: TRBJ1-6; CDR3nt: TGTGCCAGCAGAAGGACACTTTCGAGCTCCTATAATTCACCCCTCCACTTT; CDR3aa: CASRRTLSSSYNSPLHF
abundance: many; d_gene: TRBD2; v_gene: TRBV20-1; j_gene: TRBJ2-7; CDR3nt: TGCAGTGCGGGAGCTAGCGGGAGACCCGACGAGCAGTACTTC; CDR3aa: CSAGASGRPDEQYF
abundance: many; d_gene: TRBD1; v_gene: TRBV7-6; j_gene: TRBJ2-3; CDR3nt: TGTGCCAGCAGCAACATGGGACAGGGAAGTACAGATACGCAGTATTTT; CDR3aa: CASSNMGQGSTDTQYF
abundance: many; d_gene: TRBD1; v_gene: TRBV11-2; j_gene: TRBJ2-7; CDR3nt: TGTGCCAGCAGCTTGCCGGGACAGGGACCCTACGAGCAGTACTTC; CDR3aa: CASSLPGQGPYEQYF
abundance: many; d_gene: -; v_gene: TRBV11-1; j_gene: TRBJ1-5; CDR3nt: TGTGCCAGCAGTCAGGGTTTTGGCAATCAGCCCCAGCATTTT; CDR3aa: CASSQGFGNQPQHF
abundance: many; d_gene: -; v_gene: TRBV29-1; j_gene: TRBJ2-1; CDR3nt: TGCAGCGTTGAGTCAAAAATGGGGGGAACCCATCGGAATGAGCAGTTCTTC; CDR3aa: CSVESKMGGTHRNEQFF
abundance: many; d_gene: TRBD1; v_gene: TRBV6-5; j_gene: TRBJ2-3; CDR3nt: TGTGCCAGCAGTGTCCGTGAGGACAGGGGAGGAGATACGCAGTATTTT; CDR3aa: CASSVREDRGGDTQYF
abundance: many; d_gene: -; v_gene: TRBV6-6; j_gene: TRBJ1-1; CDR3nt: TGTGCCAGCAGTTACGACCGAGACACTGAAGCTTTCTTT; CDR3aa: CASSYDRDTEAFF
abundance: many; d_gene: -; v_gene: TRBV6-6; j_gene: TRBJ2-1; CDR3nt: TGTGCCAGCACCCCGGGACCAGCCCCCAATGAGCAGTTCTTC; CDR3aa: CASTPGPAPNEQFF
abundance: many; d_gene: -; v_gene: TRBV6-6; j_gene: TRBJ2-2; CDR3nt: TGTGCCAGCACCCAAGTTAATCCCTCGAGGAGGGGTAACGGGGAGCTGTTTTTT; CDR3aa: CASTQVNPSRRGNGELFF
abundance: many; d_gene: -; v_gene: TRBV18; j_gene: TRBJ1-2; CDR3nt: TGTGCCAGCTCACCTGGGGCTAACTATGGCTACACCTTC; CDR3aa: CASSPGANYGYTF
abundance: many; d_gene: -; v_gene: TRBV11-3; j_gene: TRBJ2-5; CDR3nt: TGTGCCAGCAGCTTATCTATCGGACCTTGGGCGGAGACCCAGTACTTC; CDR3aa: CASSLSIGPWAETQYF
abundance: many; d_gene: -; v_gene: TRBV5-8; j_gene: TRBJ2-5; CDR3nt: TGTGCCAGCAGCTTGCTGGGCGCAGAGACCCAGTACTTC; CDR3aa: CASSLLGAETQYF
abundance: many; d_gene: -; v_gene: TRBV20-1; j_gene: TRBJ2-7; CDR3nt: TGCAGTGCTAGATCCCGGGACGTGCTCTACGAGCAGTACTTC; CDR3aa: CSARSRDVLYEQYF
abundance: many; d_gene: -; v_gene: TRBV7-6; j_gene: TRBJ1-1; CDR3nt: TGTGCCAGCAGCCCCATGAACACTGAAGCTTTCTTT; CDR3aa: CASSPMNTEAFF
abundance: many; d_gene: -; v_gene: TRBV19; j_gene: TRBJ1-5; CDR3nt: TGTGCCAGTAGTATAAGTGGAGGTTTGAGCAATCAGCCCCAGCATTTT; CDR3aa: CASSISGGLSNQPQHF
abundance: many; d_gene: -; v_gene: TRBV4-1; j_gene: TRBJ2-5; CDR3nt: TGCGCCAGCAGCCAGAATCCCGGACTACGTCAAGAGACCCAGTACTTC; CDR3aa: CASSQNPGLRQETQYF